This TCR beta chain was identified in a study of cytomegalovirus exposure and HLA in healthy donors. Study observations and caveats: Among donors in an Asian-associated ancestry cluster, a later analysis reportedly found fewer N-insertions than the roughly 610-donor mean. A later analysis reported that several of the most significant clusters appeared to be linked to common viral pathogens, among them Epstein-Barr virus. TRBV6-2, TRBV6-3 and some other V segments were excluded as indistinguishable.

Primers included in the PCR were 60 Vbeta and 13 Jbeta primers. Assay: immunoSEQ multiplex PCR; the TCRdb copy retains only in-frame clones and omits some. In the table there are roughly 160,000 clones, roughly 79% of which are singletons. The CDR3 covers 13 residues. Germline V lookup: CDR1 MNHNS, CDR2 SASEGT. V was cut by 4 bases and J by 5 bases, with 9 bases left in between. A note on this clone: Its target is unknown.

The TCR comes from a man aged 50-59 years in good health and CMV-seropositive. Sequenced: PBMCs. The chain uses TRBV6-1 and TRBJ1-5; D not resolved. CDR3 bases: TGTGCCAGCAGTGCCTTTGAGGATCAGCCCCAGCATTTT. Encoded protein: CASSAFEDQPQHF.